These 16 T cell receptor beta chains were sequenced from one sample in a study of cytomegalovirus exposure and HLA in healthy donors. The study ran its PCR with 60 Vbeta and 13 Jbeta primers. The table came from immunoSEQ multiplex PCR; TCRdb's copy has only in-frame clones and leaves some out. The table shows about 140,000 clones, with around three fifths occurring only once. Sequencing was done on a sample of PBMCs. These receptors were collected from a male donor in good health and CMV-seronegative.

This clone has just a few counts. The chain employs TRBV11-2 and TRBJ1-1; 7 bases agree with TRBD1. Germline V CDR1 and CDR2: SGHAT, FQNNGV. The CDR3 length is 17 residues. V dropped 2 bases and J dropped 1; count of bases not matched to a gene: 10. The CDR3 loop is CASSLSTGLGTNTEAFF. In DNA form, the CDR3 reads TGTGCCAGCAGCTTATCGACAGGGTTGGGAACGAACACTGAAGCTTTCTTT.

CDR3 sequence reads: CASSTGTEPYEQYF. The CDR3 DNA reads TGCGCCAGCAGCACAGGGACGGAACCCTACGAGCAGTACTTC. The chain is built from TRBV5-1 and TRBJ2-7, with D perhaps TRBD1 (6 bases). The CDR3 spans 14 residues. Per germline, CDR1 SGHRS and CDR2 YFSETQ. Trimming pared 4 bases from V and 2 bases from J, leaving 13 bases between.

J is TRBJ1-2 and V is TRBV5-1; D not certain. Germline V lookup: CDR1 SGHRS, CDR2 YFSETQ. This CDR3 spans 16 amino acids. Trimming left V 4 bases short and J 4 bases short, with 20 bases between. The CDR3 spells CASSRSPYRVLYGYTF. For the CDR3, the DNA is TGCGCCAGCAGCAGGTCTCCGTACCGGGTCCTCTATGGCTACACCTTC.

This clone was seen more than once but under ten times. The chain joins TRBV28 to TRBJ2-7; 14 nucleotides line up with TRBD2. V lost 6 bases to trimming and J lost 0 bases; unmatched junction nucleotides: 10. CDR3 length: 18 amino acids. Germline lookup yields CDR1 MDHEN and CDR2 SYDVKM. CDR3 bases: TGTGCCAGCAGCAGCCCAGGACTAGCGGGGGGTTCCTCCTACGAGCAGTACTTC. As protein: CASSSPGLAGGSSYEQYF.

The chain combines TRBV5-5 with TRBJ1-2; the D is unclear. Germline CDR1 SGHKS, CDR2 YYEKEE (reference sequence). This CDR3 spans 13 amino acids. V lost 2 bases to trimming and J lost 2 bases, with 7 bases between them. The CDR3 reads CASSFRANYGYTF. DNA for the CDR3: TGTGCCAGCAGCTTTCGAGCAAACTATGGCTACACCTTC.

Turning to this clone: Other nucleotide sequences in the sample specify the same CDR3. The chain recombines TRBV7-9 with TRBJ1-1; tentatively, D is TRBD1 (5 bases). CDR1 and CDR2 from the germline V gene are SEHNR and FQNEAQ (reference sequence). This CDR3 region has 13 residues. Trimming shortened V by 5 bases and J by 1 base, and 8 bases separated the two germline ends. The CDR3, as DNA: TGTGCCAGCAGCAGAGACAGGAACACTGAAGCTTTCTTT. Protein sequence: CASSRDRNTEAFF. Full variable domain (remainder filled in from reference TRBV7-9 and TRBJ1-1): DTGVSQNPRHKITKRGQNVTFRCDPISEHNRLYWYRQTLGQGPEFLTYFQNEAQLEKSRLLSDRFSAERPKGSFSTLEIQRTEQGDSAMYLCASSRDRNTEAFFGQGTRLTVV.

This clone was counted only a few times. At one end, the junction sequence differs from germline, possibly due to a read error. This chain uses TRBV7-7 with TRBJ2-2; 8 bases agree with TRBD1. The CDR3 length is 14 residues. Germline assignment: CDR1 SSHAT and CDR2 FNYEAQ (reference sequence). The CDR3 loop is CASSWGQASGELFF. DNA for the CDR3: TGTGCTAGCAGCTGGGGACAGGCCTCCGGGGAGCTGTTTTTT.

The J gene is TRBJ2-1, the V gene TRBV19; 10 bases agree with TRBD2. The CDR3 runs to 14 residues. After removal of 6 bases from V and 8 bases from J, the junction contained 7 bases not matched to a gene. Germline V CDR1 and CDR2: LNHDA, SQIVND (reference sequence). CDR3 sequence: CASSTRLAGYEQFF. The CDR3 region has the DNA TGTGCCAGTAGCACTAGACTAGCGGGTTATGAGCAGTTCTTC.

The chain recombines TRBV7-6 with TRBJ1-3; no clear D. CDR3 length: 14 amino acids. CDR1 SGHVS and CDR2 FNYEAQ come from the germline V gene. The germline V and J ends were trimmed by 0 bases and 4 bases, with 7 bases remaining between them. The CDR3 nucleotides are TGTGCCAGCAGCTTAGCGCGGCCGGGAAACACCATATATTTT. This sequence encodes CASSLARPGNTIYF. Full variable domain (missing parts from reference TRBV7-6 and TRBJ1-3): GAGVSQSPRYKVTKRGQDVALRCDPISGHVSLYWYRQALGQGPEFLTYFNYEAQQDKSGLPNDRFSAERPEGSISTLTIQRTEQRDSAMYRCASSLARPGNTIYFGEGSWLTVV.

The chain is built from TRBV5-6 and TRBJ1-5, with a possible D match to TRBD1 (5 bases). The CDR3 is made up of 16 amino acids. From germline, CDR1 is SGHDT and CDR2 YYEEEE. The V gene lost 2 bases and the J gene lost 2 bases, with 14 bases spanning the gap. The CDR3 reads CASSFGQGIGNQPQHF. The CDR3 bases are TGTGCCAGCAGCTTTGGGCAGGGTATTGGCAATCAGCCCCAGCATTTT.

The chain links TRBV7-9 to TRBJ1-4, with D possibly TRBD1 on 6 matching bases. CDR1 and CDR2 from the germline V gene are SEHNR and FQNEAQ (reference sequence). V was shortened by 5 bases and J by 8 bases, with 12 bases between the two germline ends. The CDR3 is 13 residues long. In DNA form, the CDR3 reads TGTGCCAGCAGCCCCCAGGGGAACGAAAAACTGTTTTTT. It encodes CASSPQGNEKLFF.

This chain joins TRBV19 and TRBJ1-1; 11 nucleotides line up with TRBD1. The junction had 4 bases not matched to a gene; V was cut back by 4 bases and J by 6 bases. There are 14 residues in the CDR3. The germline V gene encodes CDR1 LNHDA and CDR2 SQIVND (reference sequence). This CDR3 is CASSSRTGGSEAFF. CDR3 sequence (DNA): TGTGCCAGTAGTAGCAGGACAGGGGGCTCTGAAGCTTTCTTT.

The J gene is TRBJ1-1, the V gene TRBV28, with a possible D match to TRBD1 (5 bases). Looked up from germline, CDR1 is MDHEN and CDR2 is SYDVKM. The CDR3 has 16 amino acids. The ends were cut back, 3 bases at V and 7 bases at J, with 21 bases in the middle. As DNA, the CDR3 is TGTGCCAGCAGTTTGGCGGGGACTGGGGGTTTAGGTGAAGCTTTCTTT. Amino acids: CASSLAGTGGLGEAFF.

The rearrangement joins TRBV9 to TRBJ1-2, with D maybe TRBD1 (5 bases). With 4 bases removed from V and 5 bases from J, the gap between germline ends came to 12 bases. Germline CDR1 and CDR2: SGDLS and YYNGEE. This CDR3 has 13 amino acids. CDR3 in DNA: TGTGCCAGCAGCTCGCCAGGGTTTTATGGCTACACCTTC. It codes for CASSSPGFYGYTF.

The chain uses TRBV4-3 and TRBJ2-5; TRBD1 might be the D (6 bases). The J call may be faulty, since TRBJ2-7 better matches the DNA end. This CDR3 is built from 16 residues. Germline values: CDR1 LGHNA, CDR2 YSLEER. The CDR3 loop reads CASSQEANRVSYEQYF. Here the CDR3 DNA reads TGCGCCAGCAGCCAAGAGGCGAACAGGGTGTCCTACGAGCAGTACTTC.

The genes are TRBV6-4 and TRBJ2-1, with 10 nucleotides matching TRBD1. V lost 4 bases to trimming and J lost 12 bases; unmatched junction nucleotides: 6. This CDR3 spans 13 amino acids. Germline CDR1 reads MRHNA; CDR2 reads SNTAGT. The CDR3 sequence is CASSGDRGGVQFF. As DNA, the CDR3 is TGTGCCAGCAGTGGGGACAGGGGCGGAGTGCAGTTCTTC.